This is a list of T cell receptor beta chains from one sample in a study of cytomegalovirus exposure and HLA in healthy donors. The assay was immunoSEQ multiplex PCR, and TCRdb's table has in-frame clones only and misses some. Among more than 300,000 clones listed, roughly 89% were seen once. The sequenced material came from PBMCs. These receptors came from a woman under 30 in good health and CMV-seronegative. Both conserved end residues are part of each CDR3. A D gene is named only where the DNA matches it firmly. Clone size, where shown, is once, few, many, or a class for clones that have expanded.

cdr3_length j_call v_call clone_size d_call cdr3_aa cdr3_nt
14 TRBJ1-5 TRBV28 NA NA CASSPGGEDQPQHF TGTGCCAGCAGCCCTGGAGGGGAGGACCAGCCCCAGCATTTT
14 TRBJ2-7 TRBV5-4 once NA CASSPAGGPSEQYF TGTGCCAGCAGCCCTGCTGGAGGCCCCAGCGAGCAGTACTTC
15 TRBJ1-1 TRBV28 NA TRBD1 CAGSRDRAWNTEAFF TGTGCCGGCTCCCGGGACAGGGCCTGGAACACTGAAGCTTTCTTT
12 TRBJ1-2 TRBV29-1 few NA CSGTQGNYGYTF TGCAGCGGCACACAGGGAAACTATGGCTACACCTTC
15 TRBJ2-3 TRBV4-1 NA TRBD2 CASRMTSSYTDTQYF TGCGCCAGCAGGATGACTAGCAGTTACACAGATACGCAGTATTTT
16 TRBJ2-7 TRBV4-1 NA TRBD1 CASSQDKTGGVDEQYF TGCGCCAGCAGCCAAGATAAGACAGGGGGTGTCGACGAGCAGTACTTC
16 TRBJ1-6 TRBV28 NA TRBD1 CASSPGQGSYNSPLHF TGTGCCAGCAGTCCCGGACAGGGAAGCTATAATTCACCCCTCCACTTT
14 TRBJ1-3 TRBV29-1 NA NA CSVAYSPSGNTIYF TGCAGCGTTGCTTACTCCCCCTCTGGAAACACCATATATTTT
15 TRBJ2-7 TRBV5-4 NA TRBD2 CASSLSSGSSYEQYF TGTGCCAGCAGCCTCTCTAGCGGTAGCTCCTACGAGCAGTACTTC
14 TRBJ1-4 TRBV9 NA NA CASSGAADNEKLFF TGTGCCAGCAGTGGGGCAGCTGATAATGAAAAACTGTTTTTT
14 TRBJ2-5 TRBV2 NA TRBD2 CASSRGTSGETQYF TGTGCCAGCAGCCGAGGGACTAGTGGAGAGACCCAGTACTTC
17 TRBJ2-3 TRBV5-1 NA NA CASSLAIYGTNTDTQYF TGCGCCAGCAGCTTGGCCATATACGGGACAAACACAGATACGCAGTATTTT
15 TRBJ2-1 TRBV7-9 NA TRBD2 CASSLTSGRYNEQFF TGTGCCAGCAGCCTCACTAGCGGGAGATACAATGAGCAGTTCTTC
15 TRBJ2-5 TRBV28 NA TRBD2 CAGPPRGGSQETQYF TGTGCCGGCCCCCCCCGGGGGGGCTCTCAAGAGACCCAGTACTTC
12 TRBJ2-7 TRBV28 NA TRBD2 CASRRERYEQYF TGTGCCAGCAGGCGGGAGAGGTACGAGCAGTACTTC
13 TRBJ1-1 TRBV27 NA TRBD1 CASADRRGTEAFF TGTGCCAGCGCGGACAGGCGAGGCACTGAAGCTTTCTTT
13 TRBJ2-7 TRBV7-8 NA NA CASSFGNSYEQYF TGTGCCAGCAGCTTCGGTAACTCCTACGAGCAGTACTTC